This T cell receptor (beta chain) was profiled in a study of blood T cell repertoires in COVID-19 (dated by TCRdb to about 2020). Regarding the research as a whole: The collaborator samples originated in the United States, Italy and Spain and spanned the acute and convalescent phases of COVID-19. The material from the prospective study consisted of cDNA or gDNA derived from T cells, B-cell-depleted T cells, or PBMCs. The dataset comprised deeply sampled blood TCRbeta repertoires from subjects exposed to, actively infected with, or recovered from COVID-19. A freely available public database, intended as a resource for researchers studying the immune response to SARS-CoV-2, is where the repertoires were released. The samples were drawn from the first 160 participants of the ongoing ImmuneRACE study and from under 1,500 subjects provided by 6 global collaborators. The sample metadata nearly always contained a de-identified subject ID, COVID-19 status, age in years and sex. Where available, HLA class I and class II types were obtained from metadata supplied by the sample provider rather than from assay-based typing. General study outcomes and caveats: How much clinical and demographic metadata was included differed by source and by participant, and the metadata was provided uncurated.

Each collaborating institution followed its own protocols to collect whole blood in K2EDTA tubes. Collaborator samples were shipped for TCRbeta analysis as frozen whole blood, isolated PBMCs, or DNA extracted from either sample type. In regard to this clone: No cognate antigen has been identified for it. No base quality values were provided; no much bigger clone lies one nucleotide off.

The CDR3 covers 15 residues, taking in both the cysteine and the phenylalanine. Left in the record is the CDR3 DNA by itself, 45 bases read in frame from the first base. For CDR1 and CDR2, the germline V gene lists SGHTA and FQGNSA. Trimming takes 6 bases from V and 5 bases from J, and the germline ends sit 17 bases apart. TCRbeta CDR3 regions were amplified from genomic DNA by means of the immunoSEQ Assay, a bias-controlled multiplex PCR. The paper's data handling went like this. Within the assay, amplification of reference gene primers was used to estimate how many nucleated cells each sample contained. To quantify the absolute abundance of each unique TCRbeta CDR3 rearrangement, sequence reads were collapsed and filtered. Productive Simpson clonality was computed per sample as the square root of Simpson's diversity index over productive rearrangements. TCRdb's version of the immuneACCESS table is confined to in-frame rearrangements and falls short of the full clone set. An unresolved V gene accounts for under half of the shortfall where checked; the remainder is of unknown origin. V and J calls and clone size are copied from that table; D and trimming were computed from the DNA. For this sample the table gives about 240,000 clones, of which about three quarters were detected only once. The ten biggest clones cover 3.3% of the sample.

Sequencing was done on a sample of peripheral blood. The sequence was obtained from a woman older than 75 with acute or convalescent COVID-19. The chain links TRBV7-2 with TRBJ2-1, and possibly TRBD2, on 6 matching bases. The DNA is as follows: TGTGCCAGCAGTCTACAGGCGGGGCTAAACAATGAGCAGTTCTTC. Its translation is CASSLQAGLNNEQFF.